Listed below are T cell receptor beta chains from one sample, sequenced in a study of blood T cell repertoires in COVID-19. Only in-frame clones appear in the TCRdb table, and some are missing; sequencing was by immunoSEQ multiplex PCR. The data contain roughly 380,000 clones, roughly 90% of them singletons. Sequencing used peripheral blood. These TCRs come from a woman between 40 and 55 years old with COVID-19, enrolled during active disease. CDR3s include the opening cysteine and the closing phenylalanine or tryptophan. Fields, in order: V gene, D gene, clone size, J gene, CDR3 protein, CDR3 DNA. The D gene is left open where the match is weak. Rows give clone size only sometimes, using once, few, many, or a class for an expanded clone.

TRBV28	.	.	TRBJ1-5	CASSFGHNNQPQHF	TGTGCCAGCAGTTTTGGACACAACAATCAGCCCCAGCATTTT
TRBV5-4	.	.	TRBJ2-7	CASSTRDITYEQYF	TGTGCCAGCAGCACCCGGGACATCACCTACGAGCAGTACTTC
TRBV29-1	TRBD1	.	TRBJ2-1	CSQGQGFGKEQFF	TGCAGCCAGGGACAGGGGTTTGGAAAAGAGCAGTTCTTC
TRBV9	.	few	TRBJ1-3	CASSVWSGFSGNTIYF	TGTGCCAGCAGCGTTTGGTCGGGGTTCTCTGGAAACACCATATATTTT
TRBV19	TRBD1	.	TRBJ1-1	CASSILRQGRTEAFF	TGTGCCAGTAGTATTCTCAGACAGGGGAGGACTGAAGCTTTCTTT
TRBV4-3	.	.	TRBJ2-6	CASSQRHGSGANVLTF	TGCGCCAGCAGCCAGAGACACGGCTCTGGGGCCAACGTCCTGACTTTC
TRBV7-9	.	.	TRBJ1-2	CASSLVQLYGYTF	TGTGCCAGCAGCTTAGTACAGCTCTATGGCTACACCTTC
TRBV5-5	TRBD1	.	TRBJ1-4	CASSLANRGFNEKLFF	TGTGCCAGCAGCTTGGCAAACAGGGGTTTTAATGAAAAACTGTTTTTT
TRBV2	.	.	TRBJ2-7	CASSIQGSHEQYF	TGTGCCAGCAGTATACAGGGTAGCCACGAGCAGTACTTC
TRBV6-5	.	.	TRBJ2-7	CASSSNDAGALEQYF	TGTGCCAGCAGTTCAAATGATGCGGGGGCACTCGAGCAGTACTTC
TRBV25-1	TRBD1	.	TRBJ1-2	CASSRPGQGYGYTF	TGTGCCAGCAGTCGACCGGGACAGGGCTATGGCTACACCTTC
TRBV6-5	TRBD2	.	TRBJ2-1	CASSLWTAGGHEQFF	TGTGCCAGCAGTTTATGGACTGCGGGGGGGCATGAGCAGTTCTTC
TRBV19	.	.	TRBJ2-3	CASSILQGGVSNQPQYF	TGTGCCAGTAGTATCCTACAGGGAGGGGTAAGCAATCAGCCCCAGTATTTT
TRBV7-9	.	.	TRBJ1-4	CASSLGFNKWWEKLFF	TGTGCCAGCAGCTTAGGTTTTAACAAGTGGTGGGAAAAACTGTTTTTT
TRBV11-2	TRBD1	.	TRBJ1-3	CASSLTAVRGNGNTIYF	TGTGCCAGCAGCTTAACGGCGGTCAGGGGGAATGGAAACACCATATATTTT
TRBV6-2/TRBV6-3	TRBD2	.	TRBJ2-3	CASSYPQEPKGLALHTQYF	TGTGCCAGCAGTTACCCGCAAGAACCCAAGGGACTAGCCCTGCATACGCAGTATTTT
TRBV11-2	.	many	TRBJ1-4	CASSLSRGWSDEKLFF	TGTGCCAGCAGCTTATCCAGGGGATGGTCCGATGAAAAACTGTTTTTT
TRBV28	.	.	TRBJ1-2	CASSDPRGLLGGYTF	TGTGCCAGCAGCGACCCTAGGGGCCTATTGGGTGGCTACACCTTC
TRBV28	.	.	TRBJ1-5	CASSLSGWDQPQHF	TGTGCCAGCAGTTTATCGGGTTGGGATCAGCCCCAGCATTTT
TRBV5-1	.	.	TRBJ2-7	CASSLAAGTYEQYF	TGCGCCAGCAGCTTGGCGGCCGGGACCTACGAGCAGTACTTC
TRBV29-1	.	.	TRBJ2-3	CSVVTGSTDTQYF	TGCAGCGTTGTAACGGGGAGCACAGATACGCAGTATTTT
TRBV28	.	once	TRBJ2-1	CASSPSVYNEQFF	TGTGCCAGCAGTCCGTCCGTATACAATGAGCAGTTCTTC
TRBV28	.	.	TRBJ1-1	CASSLPLWRPTDDTEAFF	TGTGCCAGCAGTTTACCCCTATGGCGGCCCACGGATGACACTGAAGCTTTCTTT
TRBV5-5	.	.	TRBJ1-5	CASSPDSYSNQPQHF	TGTGCCAGCAGCCCGGACAGTTATAGCAATCAGCCCCAGCATTTT
TRBV7-9	.	.	TRBJ1-6	CASSSRQYSPLHF	TGTGCCAGCAGCTCCCGACAATATTCACCCCTCCACTTT
TRBV6-5	.	.	TRBJ1-2	CASSKQVLGYTF	TGTGCCAGCAGTAAACAGGTGCTTGGCTACACCTTC
TRBV18	.	.	TRBJ1-2	CASSPPEISYTF	TGTGCCAGCTCACCACCGGAGATCAGCTACACCTTC
TRBV12-3/TRBV12-4	.	.	TRBJ1-1	CASSWDTNTEAFF	TGTGCCAGCAGTTGGGACACGAACACTGAAGCTTTCTTT
TRBV18	TRBD1	.	TRBJ1-5	CASSPIAGQGAQPQHF	TGTGCCAGCTCACCAATAGCAGGTCAGGGGGCTCAGCCCCAGCATTTT
TRBV9	TRBD2	.	TRBJ2-2	CASSVSGKSDGELFF	TGTGCCAGCAGCGTTAGCGGGAAATCCGACGGGGAGCTGTTTTTT
TRBV30	.	.	TRBJ2-1	CAWSGHHNEQFF	TGTGCCTGGAGCGGACACCACAATGAGCAGTTCTTC
TRBV6-2/TRBV6-3	.	.	TRBJ1-5	CASSYSGLSNQPQHF	TGTGCCAGCAGTTACTCGGGCCTTTCGAATCAGCCCCAGCATTTT
TRBV5-4	TRBD1	.	TRBJ2-1	CASSTPTGGFNEQFF	TGTGCCAGCAGTACGCCTACAGGGGGATTCAATGAGCAGTTCTTC
TRBV7-3	.	.	TRBJ2-5	CASSFQGQETQYF	TGTGCCAGCAGCTTTCAGGGGCAAGAGACCCAGTACTTC
TRBV2	TRBD2	.	TRBJ2-7	CATNGVVAGGASGEQYF	TGTGCCACTAATGGGGTTGTTGCGGGGGGCGCATCCGGCGAGCAGTACTTC
TRBV28	.	.	TRBJ1-5	CASSLLESVVTELNQPQHF	TGTGCCAGCAGTTTATTGGAGTCGGTGGTGACAGAACTGAATCAGCCCCAGCATTTT
TRBV18	TRBD1	.	TRBJ1-6	CASSPATGWNSPLHF	TGTGCCAGCTCACCAGCGACAGGGTGGAATTCACCCCTCCACTTT
TRBV19	TRBD1	.	TRBJ1-4	CASSVSGTGGEKLFF	TGTGCCAGTAGTGTTTCCGGGACAGGGGGAGAAAAACTGTTTTTT
TRBV7-2	TRBD1	.	TRBJ2-2	CASSPGIGQGRGDTGELFF	TGTGCCAGCAGCCCGGGGATAGGACAGGGGCGCGGGGACACCGGGGAGCTGTTTTTT
TRBV6-4	.	.	TRBJ1-1	CASSEGGENTEAFF	TGTGCCAGCAGTGAGGGGGGGGAGAACACTGAAGCTTTCTTT
TRBV7-2	.	.	TRBJ1-1	CASSYDRNTEAFF	TGTGCCAGCAGCTATGACAGGAACACTGAAGCTTTCTTT
TRBV30	.	.	TRBJ1-2	CAWSKGDHNYGYTF	TGTGCCTGGAGTAAAGGGGATCATAACTATGGCTACACCTTC
TRBV7-2	TRBD1	.	TRBJ2-7	CASSPRGTGVEKYF	TGTGCCAGCAGCCCCAGAGGGACAGGGGTCGAAAAGTACTTC
TRBV9	.	.	TRBJ1-3	CASSVGTGRPSGNTIYF	TGTGCCAGCAGCGTAGGTACAGGGCGTCCGTCTGGAAACACCATATATTTT
TRBV10-3	TRBD2	few	TRBJ2-1	CAIRGDGGGVGEQFF	TGTGCCATCAGGGGTGATGGCGGGGGGGTTGGTGAGCAGTTCTTC
TRBV5-1	TRBD2	.	TRBJ2-1	CASSATPLAGEGNEQFF	TGCGCCAGCAGCGCCACGCCACTAGCGGGAGAGGGTAATGAGCAGTTCTTC
TRBV4-2	TRBD1	.	TRBJ2-7	CASSQKGGRAYEQYF	TGTGCCAGCAGCCAAAAAGGGGGCAGAGCCTACGAGCAGTACTTC
TRBV5-1	TRBD1	few	TRBJ1-4	CASSRPSGTGDEKLFF	TGCGCCAGCAGCAGACCCTCCGGGACAGGGGATGAAAAACTGTTTTTT